This T cell receptor (beta chain) was captured by sequencing in a study of cytomegalovirus exposure and HLA in healthy donors (TCRdb year 2017). A note on the overall study: An earlier analysis of approximately 600 of the donors reported roughly 270 Gb of sequence data and 117 million unique TCR beta sequences from about 200 million T cells. Every repertoire in the discovery cohort had been generated on one and the same sequencing platform. Donor age, sex, ethnicity and CMV serostatus were compiled together with the repertoire data. HLA typing covered class I and class II loci at four-digit resolution. In addition to the first cohort of around 670 subjects, a separate validation cohort of 100 to 150 different subjects was used. An earlier analysis of some 500 of the donors used high-throughput TCR beta sequencing to judge whether each TCR beta V gene segment behaved as functional or pseudogenic. On average, 235,054 unique TCR beta nucleotide sequences were sequenced per donor among fewer than 500 genotyped donors of the cohort, with 15% to 20% of those sequences being non-productive. Several DR-DQ haplotypes were treated as single units for association and clustering because of strong linkage in the cohort. The number of donors typed differed by locus, with about 629-630 for A, B, C, DRB1 and DQB1, 522 for DQA1, under 610 for DPA1, and roughly 450 for DPB1. To study patterns of TCR occurrence, a later analysis re-analyzed previously published TCR beta repertoires from 600 to 750 donors and added high-resolution HLA genotyping. The aim of the study was to test whether cataloging public T cell receptors could identify signatures of past pathogen exposure. To predict cytomegalovirus infection status, the study combined high-throughput TCR immunosequencing, statistical association of individual TCRs with disease status, and machine learning. Roughly 300 gigabases of sequencing data and tens of millions of unique TCR sequences were included in an early release covering several hundred HLA-typed donors. The T cell repertoires of 666 subjects were profiled by immunosequencing and related to cytomegalovirus serostatus. The later analysis used no new phenotypic data to find candidate immune exposures, relying instead on TCR beta sequences and their occurrence across donors. The genetic ancestry cluster associated with self-reported Caucasian donors included roughly 84% of the 398 genotyped donors. In a later genetic analysis, genome-wide SNP genotypes for about 55% of the roughly 700 donors were used, and that subset was treated as a discovery cohort. General conclusions and limits of the study: In a later analysis, the rate of TCR association differed among HLA loci, with DRB1 alleles having the most associated TCRs and HLA-C alleles having the fewest. A later genetic analysis reported fewer N-insertions in productive TCRs among donors in an Asian-associated ancestry cluster than the roughly 650-donor mean. Because HLA typing was unavailable for some donors at each locus, only the typed subset was used in association tests. Strong co-occurrence of HLA alleles, especially DR and DQ, made assigning TCR associations to individual alleles difficult. In a later analysis, most CMV-associated TCR beta chains were found to appear HLA-restricted, with HLA associations seemingly driven largely by CMV exposure. In a later analysis, HLA-associated TCR beta chains were found to be more clonally expanded and to have lower generation probabilities than equally common non-associated chains. Several of the top co-occurrence clusters appeared to be linked to parvovirus B19, influenza, CMV and Epstein-Barr virus, according to a later analysis. Most TCR sequences were seen in very few donors, while some public TCRs were found in many individuals. Some IMGT-functional V segments, including TRBV6-2 and TRBV6-3, could not be told apart with the 87-base-pair reads, so those segments were excluded. A further reported finding was that TCR beta sequences accurately predicted the HLA-A and HLA-B alleles for most subjects in the first cohort. Three of the identified cytomegalovirus-associated TCR beta chains were confirmed in vitro to be specific for cytomegalovirus antigens. Because counts were too low, about 18 rarely observed V segments, including chromosome 9 orphons, were left out of the earlier analysis of a few hundred of the donors. An association between a missense DCLRE1C variant and V-gene and J-gene trimming of TCR beta chains was found in a later genetic analysis and replicated in an independent cohort. Immune exposure information for the cohort was limited to CMV serostatus. A total of around 150 TCR beta chains were listed by the study as associated with cytomegalovirus. At a false discovery rate of 0.05, a later analysis linked under 20,000 TCR beta sequences to specific HLA alleles. The cohort was sequenced for TCR beta chains only, and without alpha or paired-chain data the features that could be detected were limited. A group of highly shared sequence variants was considered likely to be a technical artifact of the sequencing pipeline. Linkage disequilibrium might explain the correlated functional status among segregating V segments, but an unknown experimental factor could not be excluded. An earlier analysis of 587 of the donors showed that most TCR beta V segments appeared in productive rearrangements either about 90% or about 30% of the time, which broadly matched IMGT annotations. The authors suggested that the approach could potentially be generalized to other disease states and immunological phenotypes. Cytomegalovirus status was reported to be diagnosed by the classifier with high specificity and sensitivity in both the original and validation cohorts. Presence/absence analyses assumed roughly uniform sequencing depth across donors, an assumption that may not hold.

Details on this clone: Its cognate antigen has yet to be identified. The input lacks base qualities; no much larger clone sits a single base away.

The receptor library was made with the immunoSEQ multiplex PCR assay. The multiplex PCR relied on a mix of 60 forward primers for TCR Vbeta segments and 13 reverse primers for TCR Jbeta segments. A multiplex PCR assay on genomic DNA amplified the CDR3 region of rearranged TCR beta genes. The Illumina HiSeq System was used to sequence the amplified TCR beta libraries as 87-base-pair reads. The authors' analysis ran thus. In a later analysis, around 80 million unique TCR beta chains were counted across the roughly 610 repertoires, and around 10 million of these chains were shared by at least two donors. To remove PCR and sequencing errors, raw reads were error-corrected and collapsed into unique sequences using a nearest-neighbor algorithm that merged closely related sequences. To assign V, D and J gene segments, CDR3 sequences were aligned to IMGT reference sequences. Each retained sequence needed at least a six-nucleotide match to both a V gene segment and a J gene segment. Rearrangements were called productive when the CDR3 lacked stop codons and stayed in frame with V and J; all others were non-productive. CDR3 was defined according to IMGT convention as the region running from the second conserved V-encoded cysteine to the conserved J-encoded phenylalanine. In an earlier analysis of more than 550 of the donors, sequences lacking an unambiguous match to a single V gene segment were excluded. An earlier analysis of 500 to 600 of the donors classified V segments as functional when productive rearrangements were above 56.7% and as segregating when the standard deviation between donors was above 5%. A statistical classification framework was built for diagnosing cytomegalovirus status from the catalog of TCR beta chain sequences. V and J gene assignment, in a later analysis, came from comparing TCR nucleotide sequences with IMGT/GENE-DB human TR gene sequences. The TCRdist pipeline was used in a later analysis to assign CDR3 sequences and most-parsimonious VDJ recombination scenarios. In a later analysis, each TCR beta chain was defined by its CDR3 amino acid sequence together with its V-gene family, and reads without a unique V-gene family were excluded. As a way to deal with suspected cross-contamination and a sequencing artifact, a later analysis dropped under 600 nucleotide sequences that were highly shared and had low generation probability. In a later analysis, a clonal expansion index for each public chain was calculated from normalized within-repertoire ranks of inferred template counts. In a later analysis, generation probabilities were computed with a VDJ recombination model fitted to out-of-frame rearrangements, and the resulting probabilities were checked against IGoR. Hypergeometric tests were used in a later analysis to score TCR-TCR, TCR-HLA and TCR-CMV co-occurrence, with a repertoire-size bias correction applied to the TCR pairs. False discovery rates were estimated in a later analysis by permuting HLA or CMV assignments 20 times. In a later analysis, co-occurring TCRs were grouped using DBSCAN, with TCRdist sequence similarity added in when clustering inside HLA-allele-positive subsets. For co-occurrence clustering, repertoires with fewer than 30,000 or more than 120,000 public chains were excluded, along with a handful of repertoires with anomalous nucleotide sharing. The table was pulled from immuneACCESS by TCRdb, which kept in-frame rearrangements only. Such tables lose some clones; where checked, under half of the loss comes from unresolved V genes, and the rest has no known cause. V and J calls and clone size are copied from that table; D and trimming were computed from the DNA. The sample table shows fewer than 110,000 clones, and about 74% are seen once. The ten biggest clones cover around 15% of the sample.

The CDR1 and CDR2 encoded by the germline V gene are MNHEY and SVGAGI. Trimming takes 6 bases off V and 1 base off J; junction bases not matched to a gene: 6. Including cysteine and phenylalanine, the CDR3 has 15 amino acids. Kept here is only the CDR3 DNA, which spans 45 bases and is read in frame from base 1. In total, over 600 healthy bone marrow donors made up the cohort. At the time of sampling, every cohort member was nominally healthy, though immune exposures that went unrecorded were likely present. The donor was CMV seropositive and belonged to the group of more than 250 seropositive cohort members. A peripheral blood sample was collected from each donor, and TCR beta sequencing was performed on peripheral blood mononuclear cells. Genomic DNA was extracted from the blood cell samples with the Qiagen DNeasy Blood Extraction Kit.

This chain joins TRBV6-5 to TRBJ2-3, and TRBD1 matches 8 of the central bases. Sample: PBMCs. The clonotype originates from a woman in her 40s in good health and CMV-seropositive. The nucleotides are TGTGCCAGCAGACTCCAGGGGGCAGGCACAGATACGCAGTATTTT. Its protein product is CASRLQGAGTDTQYF.